These T cell receptor beta chains were read from a single sample in a study of early T cells in non-severe SARS-CoV-2 infection. TCRdb analysed the 5' RACE reads with MiXCR anew, one entry per CDR3 protein. The data hold about 70,000 distinct CDR3 sequences, with 5% observed a single time. The sequencing used whole blood, collected at baseline. Receptor source: an adult who was a healthcare worker with PCR-confirmed SARS-CoV-2 infection or an uninfected control (not recorded which). CDR3s include the opening cysteine and the closing phenylalanine or tryptophan. The D gene is left open where the match is weak. Part of the rows lack a size; the others show once, few, many or a class for expanded clones.

-	TRBV29-1	13	TRBJ2-5	many	CSVGLGGRETQYF	TGCAGCGTTGGCTTGGGGGGGCGCGAGACCCAGTACTTC
-	TRBV4-2	18	TRBJ1-1	-	CASSQDQGRINLNTEAFF	TGTGCCAGCAGCCAAGATCAGGGCAGAATTAATTTGAACACTGAAGCTTTCTTT
-	TRBV6-5	14	TRBJ1-2	many	CASARDVANYGYTF	TGTGCCAGCGCGCGGGACGTAGCTAACTATGGCTACACCTTC
-	TRBV24-1	13	TRBJ2-5	-	CATSDPDRETQYF	TGTGCCACCTCGGATCCGGATAGAGAGACCCAGTACTTC
TRBD2	TRBV2	16	TRBJ2-1	-	CASKQRLAGVVDEQFF	TGTGCCAGCAAGCAGAGGCTAGCGGGAGTAGTCGATGAGCAGTTCTTC
-	TRBV5-1	14	TRBJ1-1	-	CASSITGSRTEAFF	TGCGCCAGCAGCATAACAGGGTCTCGTACTGAAGCTTTCTTT
TRBD1	TRBV7-3	13	TRBJ2-1	many	CASSPTGDNEQFF	TGTGCCAGCAGCCCTACAGGGGACAATGAGCAGTTCTTC
-	TRBV5-1	15	TRBJ2-7	many	CASSSRDILTYEQYF	TGCGCCAGCAGCTCACGGGACATTCTTACCTACGAGCAGTACTTC
-	TRBV27	13	TRBJ1-2	-	CASSRNPRFGYTF	TGTGCCAGCAGCCGGAACCCTCGGTTTGGCTACACCTTC
-	TRBV28	14	TRBJ2-5	-	CASSSTETQETQYF	TGTGCCAGCAGTTCCACAGAAACCCAAGAGACCCAGTACTTC
-	TRBV28	14	TRBJ2-2	few	CASSPTGVGGELFF	TGTGCCAGCAGTCCTACCGGGGTTGGCGGGGAGCTGTTTTTT
-	TRBV7-9	14	TRBJ2-3	-	CASSTTDSTDTQYF	TGTGCCAGCAGCACCACTGACTCCACAGATACGCAGTATTTT
-	TRBV12-3/TRBV12-4	14	TRBJ1-1	-	CASSPSLDNTEAFF	TGTGCCAGCAGTCCCTCCCTGGATAACACTGAAGCTTTCTTT
TRBD2	TRBV19	16	TRBJ2-1	many	CASSLGPGLGDNEQFF	TGTGCCAGTAGCCTCGGTCCTGGACTAGGAGACAATGAGCAGTTCTTC
TRBD1	TRBV20-1	13	TRBJ1-1	many	CSAVRTGPDKSFF	TGCAGTGCGGTTAGGACAGGCCCGGATAAATCTTTCTTT
-	TRBV2	15	TRBJ1-3	few	CASSEEGLSGNTIYF	TGTGCCAGCAGTGAAGAGGGGCTGAGTGGAAACACCATATATTTT
TRBD2	TRBV7-6	14	TRBJ2-1	many	CASSLRRESDEQFF	TGTGCCAGCAGCTTAAGGCGGGAGAGCGATGAGCAGTTCTTC
TRBD2	TRBV5-6	16	TRBJ2-5	-	CASSASPGLAEETQYF	TGTGCCAGCAGCGCCTCCCCGGGACTAGCGGAAGAGACCCAGTACTTC
-	TRBV20-1	16	TRBJ2-3	-	CSARDRAKGRTDTQYF	TGCAGTGCTAGAGATCGGGCTAAGGGTCGCACAGATACGCAGTATTTT
-	TRBV9	14	TRBJ2-5	few	CASSVGQGRETQYF	TGTGCCAGCAGCGTAGGGCAGGGCCGAGAGACCCAGTACTTC
-	TRBV5-1	12	TRBJ2-7	many	CASSLDTYEQYF	TGCGCCAGCAGCTTGGACACCTACGAGCAGTACTTC
-	TRBV11-2	14	TRBJ2-5	many	CASSFSLNQETQYF	TGTGCCAGCAGCTTCTCCTTAAACCAAGAGACCCAGTACTTC
-	TRBV10-3	12	TRBJ1-1	few	CAISESMGEAFF	TGTGCCATCAGTGAGTCGATGGGTGAAGCTTTCTTT
-	TRBV6-2/TRBV6-3	17	TRBJ1-5	few	CASSTDLRGLSNQPQHF	TGTGCCAGCAGTACCGACCTCAGGGGATTGAGCAATCAGCCCCAGCATTTT
-	TRBV5-4	15	TRBJ1-1	-	CASSSQGRVNTEAFF	TGTGCCAGCAGCTCACAGGGTAGAGTGAACACTGAAGCTTTCTTT
-	TRBV2	12	TRBJ1-1	many	CASSEGRTEAFF	TGTGCCAGCAGTGAAGGACGCACTGAAGCTTTCTTT
-	TRBV19	17	TRBJ1-2	many	CASSLSDAPTVPYGYTF	TGTGCCAGTAGCCTTTCAGATGCCCCGACTGTCCCCTATGGCTACACCTTC
-	TRBV7-9	17	TRBJ2-1	many	CASSRLSGASVFNEQFF	TGTGCCAGCAGCCGCCTCTCTGGGGCGTCAGTCTTCAATGAGCAGTTCTTC
-	TRBV3-1	15	TRBJ2-1	many	CASSQDRNRVNEQFF	TGTGCCAGCAGCCAAGATCGTAACAGGGTCAATGAGCAGTTCTTC
TRBD2	TRBV10-3	15	TRBJ2-1	few	CAIGFDLGGRNEQFF	TGTGCCATCGGTTTTGATTTAGGCGGGAGGAATGAGCAGTTCTTC
TRBD2	TRBV7-6	16	TRBJ2-3	-	CASSLEASGNTDTQYF	TGTGCCAGCAGCTTAGAGGCTAGCGGGAACACAGATACGCAGTATTTT
-	TRBV29-1	13	TRBJ1-4	many	CSVADPRGEKLFF	TGCAGCGTTGCTGACCCCCGTGGGGAAAAACTGTTTTTT
TRBD2	TRBV7-9	14	TRBJ2-3	-	CASGTSGNTDTQYF	TGTGCCAGCGGGACTAGCGGGAACACAGATACGCAGTATTTT
TRBD1	TRBV7-6	15	TRBJ2-7	many	CASSLRQGVSYEQYF	TGTGCCAGCAGCTTACGTCAGGGGGTTAGTTACGAGCAGTACTTC
TRBD2	TRBV5-1	13	TRBJ2-1	few	CASSRLASNEQFF	TGCGCCAGCAGCCGACTAGCGTCCAATGAGCAGTTCTTC
-	TRBV30	12	TRBJ2-7	-	CAWSVRAWEQYF	TGTGCCTGGAGTGTACGTGCCTGGGAGCAGTACTTC
-	TRBV12-3/TRBV12-4	14	TRBJ2-7	many	CASSLTPTGYEQYF	TGTGCCAGCAGTTTAACGCCCACGGGCTACGAGCAGTACTTC
-	TRBV18	17	TRBJ1-2	many	CASSPTGGQTKLYGYTF	TGTGCCAGCTCACCTACGGGGGGCCAGACCAAGCTCTATGGCTACACCTTC
TRBD1	TRBV28	14	TRBJ2-7	few	CASQRQGHSYEQYF	TGTGCCAGCCAGAGACAGGGTCACTCCTACGAGCAGTACTTC
-	TRBV11-2	14	TRBJ2-7	many	CASSLDRTSYEQYF	TGTGCCAGCAGCTTAGATCGGACCTCCTACGAGCAGTACTTC
-	TRBV27	14	TRBJ1-1	-	CASSSVAVNTEAFF	TGTGCCAGCAGTTCGGTTGCAGTGAACACTGAAGCTTTCTTT
-	TRBV5-6	14	TRBJ1-2	-	CASSLRGANYGYTF	TGTGCCAGCAGCTTGCGGGGGGCGAACTATGGCTACACCTTC
-	TRBV30	13	TRBJ1-1	many	CAWTLGFNTEAFF	TGTGCCTGGACCCTGGGTTTCAACACTGAAGCTTTCTTT
TRBD1	TRBV6-6	14	TRBJ2-7	many	CASSYHGQEHKQYF	TGTGCCAGCAGTTACCACGGACAGGAGCATAAGCAGTACTTC
-	TRBV15	14	TRBJ2-7	few	CATSSGERSYEQYF	TGTGCCACCAGCAGCGGAGAGCGCTCCTACGAGCAGTACTTC
-	TRBV7-9	16	TRBJ1-6	few	CASSVSGTGVNSPLHF	TGTGCCAGCAGCGTCTCCGGGACTGGGGTTAATTCACCCCTCCACTTT
-	TRBV7-3	14	TRBJ2-3	few	CASSEGGGTDTQYF	TGTGCCAGCAGTGAGGGAGGCGGAACAGATACGCAGTATTTT
TRBD2	TRBV7-3	16	TRBJ2-1	many	CASSTSTSGRANEQFF	TGTGCCAGCAGCACGTCGACTAGCGGGAGGGCAAATGAGCAGTTCTTC